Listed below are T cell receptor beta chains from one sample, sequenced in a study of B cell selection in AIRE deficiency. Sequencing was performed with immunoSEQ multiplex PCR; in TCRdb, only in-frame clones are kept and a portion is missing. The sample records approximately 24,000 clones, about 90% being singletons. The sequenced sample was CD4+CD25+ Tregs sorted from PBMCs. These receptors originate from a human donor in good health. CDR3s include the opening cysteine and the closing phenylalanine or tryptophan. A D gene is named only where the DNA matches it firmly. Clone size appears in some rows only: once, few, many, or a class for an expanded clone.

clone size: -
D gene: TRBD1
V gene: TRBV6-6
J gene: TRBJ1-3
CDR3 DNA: TGTGCCAGCAGTGCCCGGACAGGGAGTGGAAACACCATATATTTT
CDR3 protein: CASSARTGSGNTIYF

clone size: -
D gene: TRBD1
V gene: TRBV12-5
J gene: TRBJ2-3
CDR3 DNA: TGTGCTAGTGGTTTGACAGGGGGCACAGATACGCAGTATTTT
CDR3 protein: CASGLTGGTDTQYF

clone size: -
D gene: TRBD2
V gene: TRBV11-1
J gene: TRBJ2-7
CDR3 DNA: TGTGCCAGCACCCTACGGGCTAGCGGGGGACTCTACGAGCAGTACTTC
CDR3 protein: CASTLRASGGLYEQYF

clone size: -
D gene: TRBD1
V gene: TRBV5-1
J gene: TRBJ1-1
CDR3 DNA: TGCGCCAGCAGCTTGGAGGGACAGGGGCGGGAGACCACTGAAGCTTTCTTT
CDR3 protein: CASSLEGQGRETTEAFF

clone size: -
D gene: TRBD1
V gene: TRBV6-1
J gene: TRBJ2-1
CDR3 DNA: TGTGCCAGCAGTGAAAGATTAGGGACAGGGATTTACAATGAGCAGTTCTTC
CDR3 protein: CASSERLGTGIYNEQFF

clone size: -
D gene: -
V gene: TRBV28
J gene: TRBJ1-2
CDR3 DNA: TGTGCCAGCAGTGGCACATTGTTACGTGGCTACACCTTC
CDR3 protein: CASSGTLLRGYTF

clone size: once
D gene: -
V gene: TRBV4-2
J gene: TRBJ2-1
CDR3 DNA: TGTGCCAGCAGCCCCCGGGATGTTTCCAATGAGCAGTTCTTC
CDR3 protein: CASSPRDVSNEQFF

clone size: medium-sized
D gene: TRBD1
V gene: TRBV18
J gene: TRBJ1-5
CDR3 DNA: TGTGCCAGCTCACCGGGGACAGGGTATCAGCCCCAGCATTTT
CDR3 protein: CASSPGTGYQPQHF

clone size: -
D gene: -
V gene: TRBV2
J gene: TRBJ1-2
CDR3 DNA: TGTGCCAGCAGTGGGGAACTTAACTATGGCTACACCTTC
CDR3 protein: CASSGELNYGYTF

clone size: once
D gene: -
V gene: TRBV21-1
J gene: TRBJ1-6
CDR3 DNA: TGTGCCAGCAGCAAATGTTTCGGACCGTATAATTCACCCCTCCACTTT
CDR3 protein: CASSKCFGPYNSPLHF

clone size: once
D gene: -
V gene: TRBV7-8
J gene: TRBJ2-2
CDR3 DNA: TGTGCCAGCAGACCCACTAGGACCGGGGAGCTGTTTTTT
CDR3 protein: CASRPTRTGELFF

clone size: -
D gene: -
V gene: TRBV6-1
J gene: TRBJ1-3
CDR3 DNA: TGTGCCAGCAGTGAAGCTTGGGTTGTCTCTGGAAACACCATATATTTT
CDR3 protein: CASSEAWVVSGNTIYF

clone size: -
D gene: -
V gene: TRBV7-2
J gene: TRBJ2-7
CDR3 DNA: TGTGCCAGCAGCGCGTCCCGTAGGGTGACGGAGCAGTACTTC
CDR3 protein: CASSASRRVTEQYF

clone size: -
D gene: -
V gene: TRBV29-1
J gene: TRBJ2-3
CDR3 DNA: TGCAGCGTTATTGCCAGTACGCAGTATTTT
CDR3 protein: CSVIASTQYF

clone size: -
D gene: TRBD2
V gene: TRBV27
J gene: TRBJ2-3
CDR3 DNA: TGTGCCAGCAGTCCGACTAGCCGGTACACAGATACGCAGTATTTT
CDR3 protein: CASSPTSRYTDTQYF

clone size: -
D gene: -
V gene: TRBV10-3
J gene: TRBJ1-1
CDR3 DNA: TGTGCCATCAGTGACCAAAACTTCTGGGCTTTCTTT
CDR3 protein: CAISDQNFWAFF

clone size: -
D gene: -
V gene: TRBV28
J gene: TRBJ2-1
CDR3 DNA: TGTGCCAGCAGTCCACAAGGGGGGGGCTACAATGAGCAGTTCTTC
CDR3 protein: CASSPQGGGYNEQFF

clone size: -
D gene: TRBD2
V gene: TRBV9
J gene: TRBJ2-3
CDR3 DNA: TGTGCCAGCAGCGTAGTTAGCGGGGGGGCTCTAACGCAGTATTTT
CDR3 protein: CASSVVSGGALTQYF

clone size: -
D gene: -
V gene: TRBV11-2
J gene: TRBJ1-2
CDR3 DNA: TGTGCCAGCAGCTTAGAATCGCTCAGTTCCTATGGCTACACCTTC
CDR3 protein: CASSLESLSSYGYTF

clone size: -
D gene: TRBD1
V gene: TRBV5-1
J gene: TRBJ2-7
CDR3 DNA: TGCGCCAGCAGCTTGGGGGGGACAGGAACCTACGAGCAGTACTTC
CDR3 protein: CASSLGGTGTYEQYF

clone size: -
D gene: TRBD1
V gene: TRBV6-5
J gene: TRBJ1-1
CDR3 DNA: TGTGCCAGCAGTTATGAGGACAGGGTCGACACTGAAGCTTTCTTT
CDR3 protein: CASSYEDRVDTEAFF

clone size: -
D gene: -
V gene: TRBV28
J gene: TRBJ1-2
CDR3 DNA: TGTGCCAGCAGTTTATTCGGGGGGACTTCTAACTATGGCTACACCTTC
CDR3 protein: CASSLFGGTSNYGYTF

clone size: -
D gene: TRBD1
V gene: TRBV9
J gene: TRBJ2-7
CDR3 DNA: TGTGCCAGCAGCTCCCGACAGGGGTTCCCCTACGAGCAGTACTTC
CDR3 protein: CASSSRQGFPYEQYF

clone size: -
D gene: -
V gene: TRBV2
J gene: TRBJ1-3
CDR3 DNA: TGTGCCAGCAGTGTAGGCATCTCTGGAAACACCATATATTTT
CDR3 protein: CASSVGISGNTIYF

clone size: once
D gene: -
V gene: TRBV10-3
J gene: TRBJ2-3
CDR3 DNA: TGTGCCATCGGGAGGACAGATACGCAGTATTTT
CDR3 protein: CAIGRTDTQYF

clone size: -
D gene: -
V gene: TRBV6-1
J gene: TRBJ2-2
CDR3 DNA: TGTGCCAGCAGTGAAGGCAACGGAGCGAACACCGGGGAGCTGTTTTTT
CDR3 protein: CASSEGNGANTGELFF

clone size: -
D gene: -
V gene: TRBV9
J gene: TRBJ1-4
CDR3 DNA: TGTGCCAGCAGCGTAGGAGGGATCGACGAAAAACTGTTTTTT
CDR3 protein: CASSVGGIDEKLFF

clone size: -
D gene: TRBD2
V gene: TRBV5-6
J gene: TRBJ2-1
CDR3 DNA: TGTGCCAGCAGCTTGGGGAATCAAGGGAGGGGTGAGCAGTTCTTC
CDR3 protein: CASSLGNQGRGEQFF

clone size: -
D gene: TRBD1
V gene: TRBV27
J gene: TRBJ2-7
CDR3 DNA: TGTGCCAGCAGTCCAAGGACAGGGGGCGTCTACGAGCAGTACTTC
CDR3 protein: CASSPRTGGVYEQYF

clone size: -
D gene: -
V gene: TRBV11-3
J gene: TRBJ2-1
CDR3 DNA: TGTGCCAGCAGCTTAGATCTACTAGAGGGGGGTGAGCAGTTCTTC
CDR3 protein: CASSLDLLEGGEQFF

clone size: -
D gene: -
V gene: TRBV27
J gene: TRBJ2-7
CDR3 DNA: TGTGCCAGCAGTTTATGGGGGTCCTACGAGCAGTACTTC
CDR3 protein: CASSLWGSYEQYF